This T cell receptor beta chain was identified in a study of Graves' ophthalmopathy and Graves' hyperthyroidism. Looked up from germline, CDR1 is SGDLS and CDR2 is YYNGEE. Trimming left V 0 bases short and J 5 bases short, with 6 bases between. The CDR3 loop spans 13 amino acids. Amplification targeted the TCR beta CDR3 regions, with RNA transcripts as the source material. First-round RT-PCR with HTBI primers preceded a second-round multiplex PCR. TCRdb called the multiplex PCR reads again in MiXCR, with one record for every CDR3 protein. This sample has about 640,000 distinct CDR3 sequences, with about two fifths found just once. All donors with ophthalmopathy were recorded as having moderate-to-severe activity, CAS ≥3, NOSPECS ≥4 and a duration under 3 months. As the starting material, more than 7.5 ml of fresh peripheral blood yielded the PBMCs.

Sequencing was done on a sample of peripheral blood. The sequence came from an adult man with Graves' ophthalmopathy. The chain has TRBV9 and TRBJ1-5, with D hard to call. CDR3 residues: CASSVADYQPQHF. DNA for the CDR3: TGTGCCAGCAGCGTAGCCGACTATCAGCCCCAGCATTTT.